One sample yielded the 23 T cell receptor beta chains listed below, sequenced in a study of blood T cells in healthy people across ages. A second PCR of about 7 to 12 cycles used a sample-barcoded 5' primer and a J-beta primer mix. Each CDR3 protein is one row after TCRdb ran MiXCR on the 5' RACE reads. Among hundreds of thousands of distinct CDR3 sequences listed, 58% were seen once. The sequenced sample consisted of blood. The receptor source for this set is a man younger than 45 in good health.

The rearrangement links TRBV15 to TRBJ2-3; D is possibly TRBD1 (5 bases). Per germline, CDR1 LNHNV and CDR2 YYDKDF (reference sequence). V lost 1 base to trimming and J lost 5 bases, with 13 bases between them. The CDR3 has 15 amino acids. CDR3 DNA sequence: TGTGCCACCAGCAGAGCAGGGTTTATACGAGATACGCAGTATTTT. Its protein product is CATSRAGFIRDTQYF. The full variable domain, its missing parts supplied by reference TRBV15 and TRBJ2-3, is DAMVIQNPRYQVTQFGKPVTLSCSQTLNHNVMYWYQQKSSQAPKLLFHYYDKDFNNEADTPDNFQSRRPNTSFCFLDIRSPGLGDTAMYLCATSRAGFIRDTQYFGPGTRLTVL.

V usage is TRBV7-2 and J usage is TRBJ1-4; TRBD1 is a possible D gene (5 bases). CDR1 SGHTA and CDR2 FQGNSA come from the germline V gene. The CDR3 has 15 amino acids. V was clipped by 5 bases and J by 6 bases, with 16 bases between them. The CDR3 sequence is CASSPRGGVDEKLFF. DNA of the CDR3: TGTGCCAGCAGCCCCCGGGGAGGGGTGGATGAAAAACTGTTTTTT. Combining the CDR3 with reference TRBV7-2 and TRBJ1-4 gives the whole variable domain GAGVSQSPSNKVTEKGKDVELRCDPISGHTALYWYRQSLGQGLEFLIYFQGNSAPDKSGLPSDRFSAERTGGSVSTLTIQRTQQEDSAVYLCASSPRGGVDEKLFFGSGTQLSVL.

This clonotype was found once. This chain uses TRBV9 with TRBJ2-3, with 7 nucleotides matching TRBD1. The CDR3 extends over 15 amino acids. Germline trimming cut 6 bases from V and 1 base from J; bases unmatched to any gene: 8. The germline V gene encodes CDR1 SGDLS and CDR2 YYNGEE. The DNA of the CDR3 is TGTGCCAGCACCGCTACAGGGGCGCGCACAGATACGCAGTATTTT. Translated, it gives CASTATGARTDTQYF.

The V call is TRBV12-3 or TRBV12-4, the J call TRBJ2-2; D is uncertain. Trimming stripped 7 bases from V and 6 bases from J, with 12 bases between. This CDR3 region has 13 residues. Here the CDR3 DNA reads TGTGCCAGCATCCAGAGACTTTCCGGGGAGCTGTTTTTT. As protein: CASIQRLSGELFF.

CDR3 DNA: TGTGCCAGCAGGGAGCGGGGAGGGGGTTACAATGAGCAGTTCTTC. It yields the protein CASRERGGGYNEQFF. V is TRBV6-2 or TRBV6-3 and J is TRBJ2-1, with D possibly TRBD2 on 7 matching bases. Germline CDR1 reads MNHEY; CDR2 reads SVGEGT. This CDR3 has 15 amino acids. The V and J ends lost 6 bases and 4 bases respectively, with 16 bases between them.

The chain's CDR3 is CASTRRDVGIQYF. For the CDR3, the DNA is TGTGCCAGCACCCGGCGGGACGTCGGCATTCAGTACTTC. This chain connects TRBV6-5 to TRBJ2-4, with D perhaps matching TRBD2 (6 bases). This CDR3 region has 13 residues. Trimming shortened V by 7 bases and J by 9 bases, and 16 bases separated the two germline ends. Germline CDR1 and CDR2: MNHEY and SVGAGI.

V gene TRBV12-3 or TRBV12-4 combines with J gene TRBJ2-1; D is tentatively TRBD1 or TRBD2 (5 bases each). The CDR3 has 14 amino acids. V was trimmed by 3 bases and J by 5 bases, leaving 11 bases between them. For the CDR3, the DNA is TGTGCCAGCAGTTTGAAGAGGGACCACAATGAGCAGTTCTTC. It yields the protein CASSLKRDHNEQFF.

This sequence joins TRBV7-3 and TRBJ2-3, with D possibly being TRBD2 (7 bases). V lost 5 bases to trimming and J lost 6 bases, with 21 bases between them. The CDR3 totals 16 residues. CDR1 SGHTA and CDR2 FQGTGA come from the germline V gene. The CDR3 region has the DNA TGTGCCAGCAGCCGCACAGGACTAGGGGGGTCTGATACGCAGTATTTT. Translation gives CASSRTGLGGSDTQYF.

This clonotype has a handful of counts. This rearrangement joins TRBV27 to TRBJ2-4, with TRBD2 matching over 11 bases. Gene TRBJ2-7 matches the end of the DNA better, so the J call may be wrong. The germline gives CDR1 MNHEY, CDR2 SMNVEV (reference sequence). The CDR3 extends over 14 amino acids. This CDR3 is CASSFLAGGNEQYF. CDR3 coding DNA: TGTGCCAGCAGTTTCCTAGCGGGAGGAAACGAGCAGTACTTC.

The chain links TRBV20-1 to TRBJ2-1; TRBD1 aligns across 8 bases. With 5 bases clipped from V and 7 bases from J, the junction kept 10 bases outside the gene matches. The CDR3 sequence is 14 residues long. From germline, CDR1 is DFQATT and CDR2 SNEGSKA (reference sequence). DNA of the CDR3: TGCAGTGCTCGTCCCCCAGGGGGCCTAAATGAGCAGTTCTTC. Protein sequence: CSARPPGGLNEQFF.

This clonotype was seen more than once but under ten times. This sequence joins TRBV5-1 and TRBJ2-1; 7 nucleotides align to TRBD2. The V gene's germline CDR1 is SGHRS and CDR2 YFSETQ. The CDR3 is made up of 17 amino acids. J lost 4 bases, V lost 1 base, and 11 bases had no gene match. In DNA, the CDR3 is TGCGCCAGCAGCTTGTCTCGCTCTAGCGGACCGTACAATGAGCAGTTCTTC. Protein sequence: CASSLSRSSGPYNEQFF.

CDR3 sequence: CASSQAGVNEQFF. CDR3 nucleotide sequence: TGTGCCAGCAGCCAAGCCGGGGTCAATGAGCAGTTCTTC. The rearrangement links TRBV3-1 to TRBJ2-1; D is perhaps TRBD2 (5 bases). The CDR3 has 13 amino acids. Trimming removed 1 base at V and 6 bases at J, with 7 bases between. The germline gives CDR1 LGHDT, CDR2 YNNKEL (reference sequence).

The chain is built from TRBV12-3 or TRBV12-4 and TRBJ2-3; D remains ambiguous. The CDR3 has 12 amino acids. V gave up 6 bases and J gave up 6 bases, with 10 bases separating them. CDR3: CASSQRADTQYF. In DNA form, the CDR3 reads TGTGCCAGCAGCCAAAGGGCTGATACGCAGTATTTT.

The J gene is TRBJ2-3, the V gene TRBV7-6; D uncertain. Trimming shortened V by 3 bases and J by 0 bases, and 10 bases separated the two germline ends. The CDR3 covers 15 residues. Germline CDR1 and CDR2: SGHVS and FNYEAQ. CDR3 amino acids: CASSFGHTSTDTQYF. The CDR3 DNA reads TGTGCCAGCAGCTTTGGCCATACCAGCACAGATACGCAGTATTTT.

The V and J genes are TRBV10-3 and TRBJ2-7, with 9 bases matching TRBD2. CDR1 is ENHRY, CDR2 SYGVKD, per germline. Unmatched junction bases numbered 7, after V lost 4 bases and J lost 6 bases. CDR3 length equals 14 residues. The DNA of the CDR3 is TGTGCCATCAGTGCGGCGGGAGGGGAAACCGAGCAGTACTTC. This codes for CAISAAGGETEQYF.

V usage is TRBV6-7 and J usage is TRBJ2-7; TRBD1 agrees at 8 bases. TRBV6-7 is an open reading frame, and its role is uncertain. The CDR3 is 12 residues long. V was pared by 10 bases and J by 5 bases, with 7 bases of the junction left unmatched. CDR3 residues: CANRDRLHEQYF. The CDR3 DNA sequence: TGTGCCAACCGGGACAGGCTCCACGAGCAGTACTTC.

The chain uses TRBV20-1 and TRBJ2-1; D is perhaps TRBD2 (5 bases). The ends were cut back, 5 bases at V and 11 bases at J, with 13 bases in the middle. Germline-derived CDR1 and CDR2 are DFQATT and SNEGSKA (reference sequence). This CDR3 is 11 amino acids long. CDR3 residues: CSAFELGQQFF. For the CDR3, the DNA is TGCAGTGCTTTTGAACTAGGCCAGCAGTTCTTC.

With regard to this clonotype: An end of the junction does not agree with germline; a read error may underlie this. The chain combines TRBV27 with TRBJ2-1; D not certain. The germline CDR1 and CDR2 sequences are MNHEY and SMNVEV (reference sequence). The CDR3 has 13 amino acids. CDR3 nucleotide sequence: TGTGCCAGCAGTTTACAGTCGTTCGGTGAGCAGTTCTTT. The encoded protein is CASSLQSFGEQFF.

This chain joins TRBV4-3 and TRBJ1-2; D is ambiguous. Deletions cut 3 bases from V and 0 bases from J, with 2 bases between. Germline V gives CDR1 LGHNA, CDR2 YSLEER. The CDR3 sequence is 12 residues long. CDR3 nucleotides: TGCGCCAGCAGCCATACTAACTATGGCTACACCTTC. Translating it yields CASSHTNYGYTF.

The chain recombines TRBV7-9 with TRBJ2-1, with D possibly TRBD1 on 6 matching bases. Trimming pared 3 bases from V and 2 bases from J, leaving 11 bases between. CDR1 SEHNR and CDR2 FQNEAQ come from the germline V gene (reference sequence). The CDR3 extends over 15 amino acids. CDR3 coding DNA: TGTGCCAGCAGCTTGGGGGACAACCCCTACAATGAGCAGTTCTTC. Translation: CASSLGDNPYNEQFF.

The V and J genes are TRBV5-1 and TRBJ1-1; 10 bases agree with TRBD1. In germline, CDR1 is SGHRS, CDR2 YFSETQ. The CDR3 loop spans 14 amino acids. The ends lost 4 bases at V and 4 bases at J; junction bases unmatched: 4. The CDR3 sequence: CASSKTGGFTEAFF. DNA of the CDR3: TGCGCCAGCAGCAAGACAGGGGGCTTCACTGAAGCTTTCTTT. The variable domain in full, completed from reference TRBV5-1 and TRBJ1-1, reads KAGVTQTPRYLIKTRGQQVTLSCSPISGHRSVSWYQQTPGQGLQFLFEYFSETQRNKGNFPGRFSGRQFSNSRSEMNVSTLELGDSALYLCASSKTGGFTEAFFGQGTRLTVV.

This sequence joins TRBV7-2 and TRBJ2-3, with no clear D. This CDR3 is 11 amino acids long. V lost 1 base and J 7 bases, leaving 3 bases between the germline ends. Germline V gives CDR1 SGHTA, CDR2 FQGNSA. Written as DNA, the CDR3 is TGTGCCAGCAGCTTAGGCTATACGCAGTATTTT. Translation: CASSLGYTQYF. Full variable domain (rest looked up from reference TRBV7-2 and TRBJ2-3): GAGVSQSPSNKVTEKGKDVELRCDPISGHTALYWYRQSLGQGLEFLIYFQGNSAPDKSGLPSDRFSAERTGGSVSTLTIQRTQQEDSAVYLCASSLGYTQYFGPGTRLTVL.

This chain links TRBV10-3 with TRBJ2-3; D is perhaps TRBD2 (6 bases). The germline gives CDR1 ENHRY, CDR2 SYGVKD. V gave up 0 bases and J gave up 1 base, with 14 bases separating them. This CDR3 is 17 amino acids long. DNA for the CDR3: TGTGCCATCAGTGAGTCTATCGCGGGCGGGGGCACAGATACGCAGTATTTT. Protein: CAISESIAGGGTDTQYF.